The rows below give T cell receptor beta chains drawn from one sample of a study of beta chain features in type 1 diabetes. This table comes from immunoSEQ multiplex PCR, and its TCRdb copy is limited to in-frame clones, with some not included. The sample lists around 280,000 clones; approximately 8.1% were seen once. The sample was central memory CD4+ T cells from blood. All receptors come from a woman under 30 in good health. CDR3s leave out the opening cysteine and the closing phenylalanine or tryptophan. Each record gives: V gene, D gene, J gene, CDR3 protein. The D gene is left open where the match is weak.

TRBV29-1,.,TRBJ2-2,SAGPFTGELF
TRBV7-7,.,TRBJ2-1,ASSPKGPSNEQF
TRBV14,.,TRBJ2-1,ASSQDLLVSNEQF
TRBV30,.,TRBJ2-4,AWMAGWGIQY
TRBV11-3,.,TRBJ2-3,ASSPIWVSADTQY
TRBV11-3,.,TRBJ1-6,ASSWGREFANSPLH
TRBV12-2,.,TRBJ1-5,ASLQGDGANQPQH
TRBV25-1,.,TRBJ1-2,ASSANYGYT
TRBV29-1,.,TRBJ2-2,SSTGQNLDTGELF
TRBV29-1,.,TRBJ1-1,SVVYGGNTEAF
TRBV28,.,TRBJ1-2,ASSSPTRGSDGYT
TRBV4-1,.,TRBJ1-5,ASSQGEHSNQPQH
TRBV27,.,TRBJ1-1,ASSLLVSLNTEAF
TRBV18,TRBD1,TRBJ1-1,ASSPRTGRTEAF
TRBV7-9,.,TRBJ2-7,ASSLSGSYEQY
TRBV11-1,TRBD1,TRBJ2-1,ASSPITTGIGQF
TRBV6-5,TRBD1,TRBJ2-7,ASSYRMGQGVHEQY
TRBV29-1,TRBD1,TRBJ2-1,SVKTGASYNEQF
TRBV7-9,.,TRBJ2-3,ASSYAMTDTQY
TRBV4-3,TRBD2,TRBJ2-3,ASSQDSGGRRDTQY
TRBV28,.,TRBJ1-5,ASSFGGPGQPQH
TRBV5-1,TRBD1,TRBJ1-5,ASSLQGTNQPQH
TRBV7-3,.,TRBJ1-4,ASSEQGGEKLF
TRBV7-3,TRBD1,TRBJ2-2,ASSPGQGAGELF
TRBV4-3,.,TRBJ2-1,ASSRSLVSNNEQF
TRBV11-2,TRBD2,TRBJ2-3,ASSSTSGGVGTQY
TRBV19,TRBD2,TRBJ2-1,ASKGPGEGEQF
TRBV28,.,TRBJ2-1,ASSLSVGSQF
TRBV18,TRBD1,TRBJ1-2,ASPTRTGDGYT
TRBV14,.,TRBJ1-1,ASNRGGNTEAF
TRBV5-6,TRBD1,TRBJ2-5,ASSLTGEKETQY
TRBV10-3,.,TRBJ2-1,AISESKGGEQF
TRBV7-9,.,TRBJ2-6,ASSLYITGWASGANVLT
TRBV15,.,TRBJ1-5,ATSRRTGSNDQPQH
TRBV6-6,TRBD2,TRBJ2-4,ASSPKGLAGNIQY
TRBV10-2,TRBD2,TRBJ2-1,ASSAAGAGSEQF
TRBV6-5,.,TRBJ1-1,ASSYSNFRGTEAF
TRBV28,.,TRBJ1-5,ASSLARQPQH